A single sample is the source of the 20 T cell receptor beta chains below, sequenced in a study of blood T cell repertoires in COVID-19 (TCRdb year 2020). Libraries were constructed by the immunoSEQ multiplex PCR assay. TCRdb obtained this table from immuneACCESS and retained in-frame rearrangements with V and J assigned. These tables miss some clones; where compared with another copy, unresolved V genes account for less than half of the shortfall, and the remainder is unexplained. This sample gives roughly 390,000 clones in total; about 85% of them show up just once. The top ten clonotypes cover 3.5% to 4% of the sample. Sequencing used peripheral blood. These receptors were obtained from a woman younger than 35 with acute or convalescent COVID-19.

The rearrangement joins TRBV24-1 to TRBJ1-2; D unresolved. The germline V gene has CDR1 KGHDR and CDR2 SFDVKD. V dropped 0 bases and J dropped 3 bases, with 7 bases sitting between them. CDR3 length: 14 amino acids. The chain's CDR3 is CATSDLTADYGYTF. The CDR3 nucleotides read TGTGCCACCAGTGATTTGACAGCTGACTATGGCTACACCTTC.

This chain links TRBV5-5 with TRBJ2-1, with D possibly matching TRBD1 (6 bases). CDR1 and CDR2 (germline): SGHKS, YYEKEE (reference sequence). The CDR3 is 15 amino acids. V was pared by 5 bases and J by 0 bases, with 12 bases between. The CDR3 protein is CASSPTGSSYNEQFF. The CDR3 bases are TGTGCCAGCAGTCCTACAGGGAGCTCCTACAATGAGCAGTTCTTC.

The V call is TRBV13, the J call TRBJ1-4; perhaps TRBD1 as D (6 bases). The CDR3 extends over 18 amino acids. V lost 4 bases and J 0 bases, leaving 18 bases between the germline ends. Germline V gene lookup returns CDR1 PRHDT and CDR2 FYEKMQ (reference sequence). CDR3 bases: TGTGCCAGCAGCTCCCGGACAGACTACCGCGCAACTAATGAAAAACTGTTTTTT. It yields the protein CASSSRTDYRATNEKLFF.

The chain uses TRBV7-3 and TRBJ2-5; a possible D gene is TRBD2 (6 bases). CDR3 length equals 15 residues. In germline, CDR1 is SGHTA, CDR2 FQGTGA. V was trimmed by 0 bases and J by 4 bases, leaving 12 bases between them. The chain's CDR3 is CASSLTGGIAETQYF. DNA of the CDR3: TGTGCCAGCAGCTTAACCGGCGGGATCGCAGAGACCCAGTACTTC.

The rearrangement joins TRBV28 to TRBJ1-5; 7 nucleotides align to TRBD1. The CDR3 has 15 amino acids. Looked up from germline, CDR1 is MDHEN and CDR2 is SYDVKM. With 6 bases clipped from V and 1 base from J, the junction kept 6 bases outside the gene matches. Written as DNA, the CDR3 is TGTGCCAGCAGACCACAGGGGACCAGCAATCAGCCCCAGCATTTT. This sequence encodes CASRPQGTSNQPQHF.

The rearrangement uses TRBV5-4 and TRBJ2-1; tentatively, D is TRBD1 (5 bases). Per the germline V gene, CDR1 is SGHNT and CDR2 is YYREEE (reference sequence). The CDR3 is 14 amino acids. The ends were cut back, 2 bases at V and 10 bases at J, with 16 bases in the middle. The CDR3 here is CASSFGQGFREQFF. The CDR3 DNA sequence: TGTGCCAGCAGCTTTGGCCAGGGTTTTAGGGAGCAGTTCTTC.

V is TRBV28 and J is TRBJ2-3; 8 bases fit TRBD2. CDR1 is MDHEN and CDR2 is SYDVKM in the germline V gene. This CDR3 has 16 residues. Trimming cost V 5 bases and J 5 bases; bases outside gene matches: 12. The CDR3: CASSPRGGRQRDTQYF. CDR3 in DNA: TGTGCCAGCAGTCCCCGCGGGGGGAGGCAGCGAGATACGCAGTATTTT.

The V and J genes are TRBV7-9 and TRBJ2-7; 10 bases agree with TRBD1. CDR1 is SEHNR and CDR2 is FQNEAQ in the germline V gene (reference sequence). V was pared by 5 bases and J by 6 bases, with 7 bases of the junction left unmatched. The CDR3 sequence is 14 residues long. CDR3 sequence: CASSNRQGAVEQYF. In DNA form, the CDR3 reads TGTGCCAGCAGCAATCGACAGGGGGCGGTCGAGCAGTACTTC.

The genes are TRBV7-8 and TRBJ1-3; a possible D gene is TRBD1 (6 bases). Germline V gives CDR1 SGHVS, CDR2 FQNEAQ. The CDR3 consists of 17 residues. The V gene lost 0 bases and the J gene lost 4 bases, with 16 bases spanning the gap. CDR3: CASSLAGKGEAGNTIYF. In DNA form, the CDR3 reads TGTGCCAGCAGCTTAGCGGGAAAGGGGGAAGCCGGAAACACCATATATTTT.

CDR3 sequence reads: CSVEWAGKQETQYF. Written as DNA, the CDR3 is TGCAGCGTTGAATGGGCAGGAAAACAAGAGACCCAGTACTTC. The chain links TRBV29-1 to TRBJ2-5; D gene uncertain. This CDR3 has 14 amino acids. V shed 2 bases and J shed 2 bases, with 12 bases lying between them. Germline CDR1 SQVTM, CDR2 ANQGSEA.

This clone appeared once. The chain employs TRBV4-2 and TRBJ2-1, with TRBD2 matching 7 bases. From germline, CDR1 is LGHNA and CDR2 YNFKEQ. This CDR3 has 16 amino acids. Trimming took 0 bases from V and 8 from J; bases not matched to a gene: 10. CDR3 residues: CASSQDLTGGGYEQFF. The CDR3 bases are TGTGCCAGCAGCCAAGATCTGACGGGAGGTGGGTATGAGCAGTTCTTC.

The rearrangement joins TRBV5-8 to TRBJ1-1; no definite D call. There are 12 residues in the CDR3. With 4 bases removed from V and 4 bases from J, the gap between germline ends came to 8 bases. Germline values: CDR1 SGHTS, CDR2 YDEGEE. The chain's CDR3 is CASSEGSTEAFF. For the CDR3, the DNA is TGTGCCAGCAGCGAAGGGAGCACTGAAGCTTTCTTT.

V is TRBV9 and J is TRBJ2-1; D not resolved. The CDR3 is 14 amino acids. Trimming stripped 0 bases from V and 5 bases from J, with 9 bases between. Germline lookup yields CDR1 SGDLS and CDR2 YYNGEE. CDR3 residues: CASSVGTLNNEQFF. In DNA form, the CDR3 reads TGTGCCAGCAGCGTAGGCACACTAAACAATGAGCAGTTCTTC. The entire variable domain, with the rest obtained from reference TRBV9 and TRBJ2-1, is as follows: DSGVTQTPKHLITATGQRVTLRCSPRSGDLSVYWYQQSLDQGLQFLIQYYNGEERAKGNILERFSAQQFPDLHSELNLSSLELGDSALYFCASSVGTLNNEQFFGPGTRLTVL.

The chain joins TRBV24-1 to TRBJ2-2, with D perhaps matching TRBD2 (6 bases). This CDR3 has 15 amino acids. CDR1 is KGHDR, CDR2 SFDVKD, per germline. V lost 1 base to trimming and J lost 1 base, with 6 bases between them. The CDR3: CATSDLAGNTGELFF. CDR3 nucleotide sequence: TGTGCCACCAGTGATTTAGCGGGGAACACCGGGGAGCTGTTTTTT.

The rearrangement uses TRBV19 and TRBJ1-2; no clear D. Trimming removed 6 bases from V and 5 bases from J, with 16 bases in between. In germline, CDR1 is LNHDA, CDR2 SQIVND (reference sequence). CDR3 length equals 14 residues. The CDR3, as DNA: TGTGCCAGTAGCCCGCCCCAGGCCGCATATGGCTACACCTTC. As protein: CASSPPQAAYGYTF.

CDR3 coding DNA: TGTGCCAGCAGCCAGCCGACAGGAGATAATGAAAAACTGTTTTTT. This codes for CASSQPTGDNEKLFF. V gene TRBV14 combines with J gene TRBJ1-4, with a tentative D call TRBD1 (6 bases). The CDR3 runs to 15 residues. Trimming pared 3 bases from V and 4 bases from J, leaving 12 bases between. Germline V gene lookup returns CDR1 SGHDN and CDR2 FVKESK.

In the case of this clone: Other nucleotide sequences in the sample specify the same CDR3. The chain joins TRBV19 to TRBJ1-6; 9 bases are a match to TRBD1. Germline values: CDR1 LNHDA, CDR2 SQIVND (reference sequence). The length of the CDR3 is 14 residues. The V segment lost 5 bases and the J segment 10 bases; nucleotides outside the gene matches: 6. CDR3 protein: CASSVGQGYSPLHF. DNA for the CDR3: TGTGCCAGTAGTGTGGGACAGGGCTACTCACCCCTCCACTTT.

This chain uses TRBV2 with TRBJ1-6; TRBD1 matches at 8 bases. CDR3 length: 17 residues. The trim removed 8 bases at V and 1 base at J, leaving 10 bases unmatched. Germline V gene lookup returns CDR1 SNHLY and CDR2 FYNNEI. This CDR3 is CASQDRVIESYNSPLHF. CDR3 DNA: TGTGCCAGCCAGGACAGGGTTATTGAGTCCTATAATTCACCCCTCCACTTT.

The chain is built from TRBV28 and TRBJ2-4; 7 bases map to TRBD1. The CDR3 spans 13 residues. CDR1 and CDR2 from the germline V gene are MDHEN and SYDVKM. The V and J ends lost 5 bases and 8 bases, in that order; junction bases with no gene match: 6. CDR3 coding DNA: TGTGCCAGCAGTAGGGACAGAGTGGACATTCAGTACTTC. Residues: CASSRDRVDIQYF.

Here the CDR3 DNA reads TGTGCCTGGGCGAGGATGTCGGAGACCCAGTACTTC. Translating it yields CAWARMSETQYF. The rearrangement links TRBV30 to TRBJ2-5, with D unclear. This CDR3 comprises 12 residues. With 5 bases removed from V and 5 bases from J, the gap between germline ends came to 12 bases. Germline CDR1 GTSNPN, CDR2 SVGIG (reference sequence).